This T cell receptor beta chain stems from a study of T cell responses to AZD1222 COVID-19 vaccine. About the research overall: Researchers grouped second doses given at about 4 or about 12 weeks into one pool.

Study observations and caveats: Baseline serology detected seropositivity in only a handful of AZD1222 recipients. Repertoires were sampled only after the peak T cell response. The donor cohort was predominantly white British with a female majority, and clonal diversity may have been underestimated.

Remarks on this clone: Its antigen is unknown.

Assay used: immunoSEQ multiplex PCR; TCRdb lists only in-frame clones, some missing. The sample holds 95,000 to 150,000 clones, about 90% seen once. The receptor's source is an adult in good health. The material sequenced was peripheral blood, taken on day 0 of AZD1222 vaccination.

The CDR3 sequence is CASSRGTDYEQYF. The DNA of the CDR3 is TGTGCCAGCAGCCGCGGGACAGATTACGAGCAGTACTTC. This chain links TRBV5-6 with TRBJ2-7; D might be TRBD1 (7 bases). Germline V CDR1 and CDR2: SGHDT, YYEEEE. Trimming removed 4 bases at V and 4 bases at J, with 12 bases between. This CDR3 has 13 residues.